Following are 22 T cell receptor beta chains from one sample sequenced in a study of cytomegalovirus exposure and HLA in healthy donors. Researchers ran the PCR with 60 Vbeta and 13 Jbeta primers. Sequencing used immunoSEQ multiplex PCR; TCRdb keeps in-frame clones, though not all of them. The table has approximately 110,000 clones, over 60% seen once; the top ten hold more than 4.5%. Sequences were obtained from PBMCs. The receptors were sampled from a female donor in good health and CMV-seropositive.

This clone occurred once. J is TRBJ2-7 and V is TRBV7-9; 13 bases are shared with TRBD2. Germline CDR1 is SEHNR and CDR2 is FQNEAQ (reference sequence). The CDR3 runs to 16 residues. V dropped 4 bases and J dropped 6; count of bases not matched to a gene: 9. The CDR3 loop is CASSSKGLAGAPEQYF. The CDR3 DNA reads as TGTGCCAGCAGCTCAAAAGGACTAGCGGGAGCACCCGAGCAGTACTTC.

The chain joins TRBV7-2 to TRBJ2-2, with a possible D match to TRBD1 (6 bases). Germline V gene lookup returns CDR1 SGHTA and CDR2 FQGNSA. Trimming pared 3 bases from V and 7 bases from J, leaving 9 bases between. The CDR3 covers 13 residues. CDR3 bases: TGTGCCAGCAGCTTCGAAGGGGGCGGGGAGCTGTTTTTT. Encoded protein: CASSFEGGGELFF.

This clone was detected once. The chain is built from TRBV7-2 and TRBJ2-1; tentative D call: TRBD1 (5 bases). Trimming stripped 2 bases from V and 7 bases from J, with 15 bases between. The germline V gene encodes CDR1 SGHTA and CDR2 FQGNSA. The CDR3 consists of 15 residues. The CDR3 loop reads CASSLSSGIQNEQFF. As DNA, the CDR3 is TGTGCCAGCAGCTTAAGCTCAGGGATCCAGAATGAGCAGTTCTTC.

The chain carries TRBV19 and TRBJ1-1, with 7 positions matching TRBD1. CDR1 and CDR2 from the germline V gene are LNHDA and SQIVND (reference sequence). Trimming took 0 bases from V and 4 from J; bases not matched to a gene: 5. The CDR3 is 15 residues long. The CDR3 reads CASSIETGRVTEAFF. The CDR3 DNA reads TGTGCCAGTAGTATAGAGACAGGGCGAGTCACTGAAGCTTTCTTT.

V and J are TRBV7-2 and TRBJ2-7; 8 nucleotides match TRBD1. From germline, CDR1 is SGHTA and CDR2 FQGNSA. This CDR3 region has 15 residues. The trim removed 5 bases at V and 3 bases at J, leaving 9 bases unmatched. The chain's CDR3 is CASSPTVGQGYEQYF. In nucleotides, the CDR3 is TGTGCCAGCAGCCCTACCGTAGGACAGGGCTACGAGCAGTACTTC.

The V and J genes are TRBV5-4 and TRBJ2-7; 14 bases line up with TRBD2. J gave up 0 bases and V 3 bases, and 2 bases lay outside the gene matches. Germline lookup yields CDR1 SGHNT and CDR2 YYREEE (reference sequence). The CDR3 is 16 residues long. The CDR3 sequence: CASSWGLAGASYEQYF. In DNA, the CDR3 is TGTGCCAGCAGCTGGGGACTAGCGGGAGCCTCCTACGAGCAGTACTTC. The full variable domain, with the rest looked up from reference TRBV5-4 and TRBJ2-7, is ETGVTQSPTHLIKTRGQQVTLRCSSQSGHNTVSWYQQALGQGPQFIFQYYREEENGRGNFPPRFSGLQFPNYSSELNVNALELDDSALYLCASSWGLAGASYEQYFGPGTRLTVT.

The chain employs TRBV18 and TRBJ1-2; 9 nucleotides align to TRBD1. CDR1 KGHSH and CDR2 LQKENI come from the germline V gene. V shed 1 base, J shed 6 bases, and the junction held 15 bases outside the gene matches. The CDR3 sequence is 18 residues long. The CDR3 protein is CASSPLADRDRVSDGYTF. The CDR3 DNA follows: TGTGCCAGCTCACCACTGGCCGACCGGGACAGGGTTTCGGATGGCTACACCTTC. Combining the CDR3 with reference TRBV18 and TRBJ1-2 gives the whole variable domain NAGVMQNPRHLVRRRGQEARLRCSPMKGHSHVYWYRQLPEEGLKFMVYLQKENIIDESGMPKERFSAEFPKEGPSILRIQQVVRGDSAAYFCASSPLADRDRVSDGYTFGSGTRLTVV.

V is TRBV29-1 and J is TRBJ1-4, with 8 bases fitting TRBD1. The germline V gene has CDR1 SQVTM and CDR2 ANQGSEA. The CDR3 consists of 14 residues. The J segment lost 5 bases and the V segment lost 8 bases, leaving 10 bases of the junction unmatched. CDR3 nucleotide sequence: TGCAGCTCCTGCCCCACAGGGGGAAATGAAAAACTGTTTTTT. Translation gives CSSCPTGGNEKLFF.

V gene TRBV18 combines with J gene TRBJ2-1; D uncertain. V dropped 0 bases and J dropped 5 bases, with 8 bases sitting between them. CDR1 and CDR2 from the germline V gene are KGHSH and LQKENI. The CDR3 loop spans 14 amino acids. In DNA form, the CDR3 reads TGTGCCAGCTCACCACCGTCCCGGGACAATGAGCAGTTCTTC. Translating gives CASSPPSRDNEQFF.

This CDR3 reads CASSKTGTGAYEQYF. CDR3 DNA: TGTGCCAGCAGCAAAACCGGGACAGGGGCCTACGAGCAGTACTTC. V is TRBV7-8 and J is TRBJ2-7; 10 bases are a match to TRBD1. With V trimmed by 5 bases and J by 2 bases, 6 bases remained unmatched. Germline loops: CDR1 SGHVS, CDR2 FQNEAQ. The CDR3 extends over 15 amino acids.

The rearrangement links TRBV18 to TRBJ1-2; tentative D call: TRBD1 (6 bases). Germline V gene data show CDR1 as KGHSH and CDR2 as LQKENI. V was cut by 2 bases and J by 4 bases, with 17 bases left in between. The CDR3 is 16 residues long. The CDR3 here is CASSPGQLVYIYGYTF. The CDR3 DNA sequence: TGTGCCAGCTCACCAGGACAGCTCGTCTACATCTATGGCTACACCTTC.

The genes are TRBV2 and TRBJ1-5; D possibly corresponds to TRBD1 (5 bases). The CDR3 covers 14 residues. In germline, CDR1 is SNHLY, CDR2 FYNNEI. The V end lost 7 bases, the J end lost 1 base, and 11 bases lay between the germline ends. The CDR3 nucleotides are TGTGCCAGCACACTCGGGGGGAGCAATCAGCCCCAGCATTTT. Translation: CASTLGGSNQPQHF.

This clone showed up just a few times. For the CDR3, the DNA is TGCGCCAGCAGCTCGATGGGACAGGAGACCCAGTACTTC. Its translation: CASSSMGQETQYF. The chain recombines TRBV5-1 with TRBJ2-5, with TRBD1 matching 7 bases. The CDR3 is made up of 13 amino acids. V was clipped by 3 bases and J by 5 bases; unmatched bases: 4. Germline CDR1 reads SGHRS; CDR2 reads YFSETQ.

The V call is TRBV30, the J call TRBJ1-2, with D unresolved. The CDR3 is 14 residues long. The germline V gene has CDR1 GTSNPN and CDR2 SVGIG (reference sequence). V was pared by 3 bases and J by 8 bases, with 19 bases between. The CDR3: CAWRVDPRAIGYTF. CDR3 in DNA: TGTGCCTGGAGAGTAGACCCGCGGGCTATAGGCTACACCTTC. Combining the CDR3 with reference TRBV30 and TRBJ1-2 gives the whole variable domain SQTIHQWPATLVQPVGSPLSLECTVEGTSNPNLYWYRQAAGRGLQLLFYSVGIGQISSEVPQNLSASRPQDRQFILSSKKLLLSDSGFYLCAWRVDPRAIGYTFGSGTRLTVV.

The chain combines TRBV30 with TRBJ2-6; D is perhaps TRBD1 (5 bases). V lost 3 bases and J 4 bases, leaving 16 bases between the germline ends. The CDR3 spans 16 residues. CDR1 is GTSNPN, CDR2 SVGIG, per germline (reference sequence). CDR3 DNA sequence: TGTGCCTGGAGGGGTCAGGGTCTCTCCGGGGCCAACGTCCTGACTTTC. Translating it yields CAWRGQGLSGANVLTF.

The V gene is TRBV11-2, the J gene TRBJ2-1; 10 bases agree with TRBD2. V was pared by 5 bases and J by 4 bases, with 14 bases of the junction left unmatched. The V gene's germline CDR1 is SGHAT and CDR2 FQNNGV. CDR3 length equals 18 residues. CDR3 DNA sequence: TGTGCCAGCAGCCCGGGACTAAGCGGGAGGGCCGGGTACAATGAGCAGTTCTTC. Its protein product is CASSPGLSGRAGYNEQFF.

A note on this clone: The junction does not match germline at one end; this may be a read error. The chain couples TRBV18 to TRBJ2-1, with 15 positions matching TRBD2. This CDR3 region has 17 residues. Germline lookup yields CDR1 KGHSH and CDR2 LQKENI. DNA for the CDR3: TGTACCAGCTCACCCGGACTAGCGGGGGGGGTCCACAATGAGCAGTTCTTC. As protein: CTSSPGLAGGVHNEQFF. Using reference TRBV18 and TRBJ2-1 for the parts outside the CDR3, the full variable domain is NAGVMQNPRHLVRRRGQEARLRCSPMKGHSHVYWYRQLPEEGLKFMVYLQKENIIDESGMPKERFSAEFPKEGPSILRIQQVVRGDSAAYFCTSSPGLAGGVHNEQFFGPGTRLTVL.

The chain employs TRBV4-1 and TRBJ1-2; D remains unclear. This CDR3 contains 16 residues. Trimming pared 4 bases from V and 4 bases from J, leaving 19 bases between. Germline assignment: CDR1 MGHRA and CDR2 YSYEKL. The CDR3 region is CASSPQRGNFIYGYTF. The CDR3 nucleotides are TGCGCCAGCAGCCCTCAACGAGGGAATTTTATCTATGGCTACACCTTC.

This chain joins TRBV11-2 and TRBJ2-2; 8 nucleotides agree with TRBD1. The CDR3 has 15 residues. CDR1 and CDR2 (germline): SGHAT, FQNNGV. Losses at the gene ends were 7 bases for V and 4 bases for J; bases not matched to a gene: 8. CDR3 sequence: CASTLGTGGTGELFF. As DNA, the CDR3 is TGTGCCAGCACCCTCGGGACAGGCGGCACCGGGGAGCTGTTTTTT.

This clone was seen only once. The chain carries TRBV6-6 and TRBJ2-2, with 8 bases identical to TRBD1. In germline, CDR1 is MNHNY, CDR2 SVGAGI (reference sequence). After removal of 6 bases from V and 3 bases from J, the junction contained 9 bases not matched to a gene. The CDR3 loop spans 16 amino acids. Written as DNA, the CDR3 is TGTGCCAGCAGGACCCCCGGACAGGGTCACACCGGGGAGCTGTTTTTT. It specifies CASRTPGQGHTGELFF.

This clone was seen a handful of times. J is TRBJ2-7 and V is TRBV11-2; the match to TRBD1 covers 7 bases. CDR3 size: 16 residues. V dropped 0 bases and J dropped 2; count of bases not matched to a gene: 7. The germline gives CDR1 SGHAT, CDR2 FQNNGV. CDR3: CASSLERQGSPYEQYF. The DNA of the CDR3 is TGTGCCAGCAGCTTAGAAAGACAGGGTAGTCCCTACGAGCAGTACTTC.

The rearrangement joins TRBV23-1 to TRBJ1-6, with 8 bases aligning to TRBD1. TRBV23-1 is an ORF, with its function uncertain. The CDR3 extends over 17 amino acids. V was pared by 3 bases and J by 0 bases, with 4 bases of the junction left unmatched. Written as DNA, the CDR3 is TGCGCCAGCAGTCAGCGGGACAGGAGCTCCTATAATTCACCCCTCCACTTT. Residues: CASSQRDRSSYNSPLHF.